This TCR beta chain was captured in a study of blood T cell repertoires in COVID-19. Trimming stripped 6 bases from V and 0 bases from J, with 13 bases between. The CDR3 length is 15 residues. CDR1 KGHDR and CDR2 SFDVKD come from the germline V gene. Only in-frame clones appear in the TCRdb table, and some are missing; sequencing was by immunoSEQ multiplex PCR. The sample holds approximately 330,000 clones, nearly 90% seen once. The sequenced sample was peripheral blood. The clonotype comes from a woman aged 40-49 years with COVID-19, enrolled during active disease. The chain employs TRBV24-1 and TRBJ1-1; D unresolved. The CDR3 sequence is CATSNAGSMNTEAFF. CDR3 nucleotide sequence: TGTGCCACCAGTAATGCAGGTTCCATGAACACTGAAGCTTTCTTT.